These 28 T cell receptor beta chains were all obtained from the same sample, sequenced in a study of blood T cell repertoires in COVID-19. Data came from immunoSEQ multiplex PCR; TCRdb stores just in-frame clones and leaves some out. The sample contains fewer than 250,000 clones, approximately 84% of which appear only once. Sequences were obtained from peripheral blood. Receptors originate from a man aged 45 to 65 with acute or convalescent COVID-19.

V is TRBV19 and J is TRBJ1-5; a weak D match, TRBD1 (6 bases). Germline V gene data show CDR1 as LNHDA and CDR2 as SQIVND (reference sequence). Trimming cost V 6 bases and J 0 bases, with 12 bases left between them. The CDR3 runs to 15 residues. The CDR3 protein is CASRAGAYSNQPQHF. The DNA of the CDR3 is TGTGCCAGTAGGGCGGGGGCCTATAGCAATCAGCCCCAGCATTTT.

This chain uses TRBV10-1 with TRBJ2-3, with 9 nucleotides matching TRBD1. V shed 6 bases, J shed 5 bases, and the junction held 6 bases outside the gene matches. CDR3 length: 14 residues. Germline assignment: CDR1 WNHNN and CDR2 SYGVQD (reference sequence). The CDR3 DNA reads as TGCGCCAGCAGAGGGGACAGGGTTTTAGATACGCAGTATTTT. Amino acids: CASRGDRVLDTQYF.

With regard to this clone: The identical CDR3 is also encoded by other nucleotide sequences in the sample. The J gene is TRBJ1-1, the V gene TRBV30; perhaps TRBD1 as D (5 bases). The CDR3 is 13 residues long. Deletions cut 0 bases from V and 1 base from J, with 6 bases between. Germline-derived CDR1 and CDR2 are GTSNPN and SVGIG (reference sequence). The CDR3 spells CAWSVGGNTEAFF. For the CDR3, the DNA is TGTGCCTGGAGTGTGGGGGGGAACACTGAAGCTTTCTTT.

The genes are TRBV19 and TRBJ1-5; D possibly corresponds to TRBD1 (5 bases). Deletions cut 6 bases from V and 7 bases from J, with 19 bases between. CDR1 and CDR2 (germline): LNHDA, SQIVND (reference sequence). The CDR3 is made up of 15 amino acids. This CDR3 is CASSPRGREGQPQHF. The CDR3 DNA follows: TGTGCCAGTAGCCCCCGCGGCAGGGAAGGGCAGCCCCAGCATTTT.

J is TRBJ2-2 and V is TRBV7-3; 9 bases agree with TRBD1. J was trimmed by 5 bases and V by 5 bases; bases with no gene match: 3. CDR1 and CDR2 from the germline V gene are SGHTA and FQGTGA. This CDR3 is 14 amino acids long. The CDR3 reads CASSPGTGTGELFF. The DNA for the CDR3 is TGTGCCAGCAGCCCCGGGACAGGGACCGGGGAGCTGTTTTTT.

This clone occurred once. Other DNA sequences in the sample encode the same CDR3. This rearrangement joins TRBV5-1 to TRBJ1-1, with a possible D match to TRBD1 (5 bases). Germline CDR1 SGHRS, CDR2 YFSETQ. Trimming shortened V by 2 bases and J by 2 bases, and 7 bases separated the two germline ends. CDR3 length equals 13 residues. CDR3 residues: CASSFQGNTEAFF. In DNA, the CDR3 is TGCGCCAGCAGCTTTCAGGGAAACACTGAAGCTTTCTTT.

This chain uses TRBV12-5 with TRBJ2-2; 7 bases align to TRBD2. The germline gives CDR1 LGHNT, CDR2 FRNRAP. This CDR3 comprises 13 residues. With V trimmed by 7 bases and J by 4 bases, 3 bases remained unmatched. The CDR3 loop is CASVGGGTGELFF. The CDR3 DNA reads as TGTGCTAGTGTTGGGGGGGGCACCGGGGAGCTGTTTTTT.

The chain recombines TRBV5-1 with TRBJ1-4; D is perhaps TRBD1 (5 bases). Trimming took 0 bases from V and 0 from J, leaving 12 bases between them. The CDR3 contains 17 residues. Germline V gives CDR1 SGHRS, CDR2 YFSETQ. In DNA form, the CDR3 reads TGCGCCAGCAGCTTGGCCGGGGGGACTGCAACTAATGAAAAACTGTTTTTT. Translating it yields CASSLAGGTATNEKLFF.

As DNA, the CDR3 is TGTGCCAGCAGTGTATCGGGGGGCACAGATACGCAGTATTTT. Encoded protein: CASSVSGGTDTQYF. The J gene is TRBJ2-3, the V gene TRBV25-1; D is perhaps TRBD2 (6 bases). Germline V lookup: CDR1 MGHDK, CDR2 SYGVNS. Trimming removed 4 bases at V and 1 base at J, with 9 bases between. This CDR3 has 14 amino acids.

V usage is TRBV7-9 and J usage is TRBJ1-2; D gene unclear. The germline V gene encodes CDR1 SEHNR and CDR2 FQNEAQ (reference sequence). V was clipped by 1 base and J by 4 bases, with 13 bases between them. This CDR3 is built from 15 residues. This chain's CDR3 is CASSLGGAALYGYTF. CDR3 nucleotides: TGTGCCAGCAGCTTAGGGGGAGCGGCCCTCTATGGCTACACCTTC.

The V call is TRBV5-1, the J call TRBJ2-1; D uncertain. Germline values: CDR1 SGHRS, CDR2 YFSETQ. Trimming pared 0 bases from V and 11 bases from J, leaving 12 bases between. This CDR3 has 13 residues. The DNA of the CDR3 is TGCGCCAGCAGCTTGGACGGAGAGGATAAGCAGTTCTTC. It codes for CASSLDGEDKQFF. Filled out from reference TRBV5-1 and TRBJ2-1, the complete variable domain reads KAGVTQTPRYLIKTRGQQVTLSCSPISGHRSVSWYQQTPGQGLQFLFEYFSETQRNKGNFPGRFSGRQFSNSRSEMNVSTLELGDSALYLCASSLDGEDKQFFGPGTRLTVL.

The genes are TRBV28 and TRBJ2-7; 9 nucleotides agree with TRBD1. CDR1 is MDHEN, CDR2 SYDVKM, per germline. CDR3 length equals 15 residues. V gave up 4 bases and J gave up 5 bases; unmatched junction bases: 9. CDR3 sequence: CASSSPGTGSHEQYF. The CDR3 DNA sequence: TGTGCCAGCAGTTCACCCGGGACAGGGTCCCACGAGCAGTACTTC.

This chain joins TRBV6-1 and TRBJ2-7; D perhaps matches TRBD1 (6 bases). The germline V gene has CDR1 MNHNS and CDR2 SASEGT. CDR3 length equals 13 residues. V was pared by 3 bases and J by 3 bases, with 9 bases between. CDR3 region: CASSDQGFYEQYF. For the CDR3, the DNA is TGTGCCAGCAGTGACCAGGGGTTCTACGAGCAGTACTTC.

The V gene is TRBV18, the J gene TRBJ2-1; 7 bases match TRBD1. Losses at the gene ends were 5 bases for V and 4 bases for J; bases not matched to a gene: 2. The CDR3 totals 13 residues. Germline V gene data show CDR1 as KGHSH and CDR2 as LQKENI. The CDR3 reads CASSRGLYNEQFF. The CDR3 coding sequence is TGTGCCAGCTCAAGGGGGCTGTACAATGAGCAGTTCTTC.

The rearrangement links TRBV4-1 to TRBJ1-2; 9 bases are a match to TRBD1. The germline gives CDR1 MGHRA, CDR2 YSYEKL. V trimming: 4 bases; J trimming: 6 bases; junction bases outside the gene matches: 3. This CDR3 is built from 13 residues. The CDR3 loop is CASSRGQGNGYTF. The CDR3 bases are TGCGCCAGCAGCCGCGGACAGGGGAATGGCTACACCTTC.

The V and J genes are TRBV5-6 and TRBJ1-2; TRBD1 matches 7 bases. Trimming at V came to 4 bases and at J to 3 bases, leaving 9 bases not matched to a gene. Germline CDR1 is SGHDT and CDR2 is YYEEEE. The CDR3 is made up of 15 amino acids. The CDR3 DNA sequence: TGTGCCAGCAGCGCTTACAGGGGAGTTGACTATGGCTACACCTTC. It translates to CASSAYRGVDYGYTF.

The genes are TRBV7-8 and TRBJ2-1; D perhaps matches TRBD2 (6 bases). Trimming removed 2 bases from V and 2 bases from J, with 10 bases in between. This CDR3 has 15 residues. Germline CDR1 reads SGHVS; CDR2 reads FQNEAQ. The CDR3 loop reads CASSLRENAYNEQFF. CDR3 DNA sequence: TGTGCCAGCAGCTTACGGGAGAACGCCTACAATGAGCAGTTCTTC.

CDR3 in amino acids: CASSQGIQGAPGNTIYF. CDR3 coding DNA: TGCGCCAGCAGCCAAGGCATCCAGGGGGCGCCGGGAAACACCATATATTTT. The rearrangement joins TRBV4-1 to TRBJ1-3; TRBD1 aligns across 8 bases. Trimming removed 1 base from V and 4 bases from J; junction bases left unmatched: 9. Germline assignment: CDR1 MGHRA and CDR2 YSYEKL. CDR3 size: 17 residues.

The rearrangement links TRBV4-2 to TRBJ2-7, with TRBD2 matching 16 bases. The CDR3 spans 19 residues. V lost 1 base to trimming and J lost 2 bases; unmatched junction nucleotides: 8. Germline V gene sequence: CDR1 LGHNA, CDR2 YNFKEQ. The CDR3 region has the DNA TGTGCCAGCAGCCAAGTTGGGACTAGCGGGAGGGCTCAGCCCTACGAGCAGTACTTC. Protein: CASSQVGTSGRAQPYEQYF.

This clone was seen once. CDR3 loop: CASSHLGTANYGYTF. The CDR3 coding sequence is TGTGCCAGCAGCCACCTCGGGACAGCAAATTATGGCTACACCTTC. The chain couples TRBV3-1 (or the pseudogene TRBV3-2) to TRBJ1-2; TRBD1 agrees at 7 bases. The J segment lost 5 bases and the V segment lost 3 bases, leaving 9 bases of the junction unmatched. The CDR3 sequence is 15 residues long. The germline V gene encodes CDR1 LGHDT and CDR2 YNNKEL (reference sequence).

The rearrangement uses TRBV10-3 and TRBJ2-2; 12 nucleotides align to TRBD2. The junction had 8 bases not matched to a gene; V was cut back by 4 bases and J by 5 bases. CDR1 is ENHRY, CDR2 SYGVKD, per germline. The CDR3 contains 17 residues. This chain's CDR3 is CAISALAGGRGTGELFF. DNA for the CDR3: TGTGCCATCAGTGCACTAGCGGGAGGCCGGGGAACCGGGGAGCTGTTTTTT.

The chain carries TRBV18 and TRBJ1-6, with D possibly TRBD1 on 6 matching bases. This CDR3 region has 19 residues. With 1 base removed from V and 7 bases from J, the gap between germline ends came to 23 bases. Germline V gives CDR1 KGHSH, CDR2 LQKENI. The CDR3 sequence: CASSPLGTSSRPPNSPLHF. The CDR3, as DNA: TGTGCCAGCTCACCACTAGGGACATCAAGTAGGCCCCCCAATTCACCCCTCCACTTT. The full variable domain, rest sourced from reference TRBV18 and TRBJ1-6, is NAGVMQNPRHLVRRRGQEARLRCSPMKGHSHVYWYRQLPEEGLKFMVYLQKENIIDESGMPKERFSAEFPKEGPSILRIQQVVRGDSAAYFCASSPLGTSSRPPNSPLHFGNGTRLTVT.

In its sample, this clone was seen once. The V and J genes are TRBV19 and TRBJ2-7, with D perhaps TRBD1 (6 bases). The CDR3 totals 14 residues. V was cut by 1 base and J by 3 bases, with 10 bases left in between. Per germline, CDR1 LNHDA and CDR2 SQIVND (reference sequence). CDR3 DNA: TGTGCCAGTAGTATAGGGACAGAGTACTACGAGCAGTACTTC. This codes for CASSIGTEYYEQYF.

The V call is TRBV3-1 (or the pseudogene TRBV3-2), the J call TRBJ2-1; TRBD1 aligns across 7 bases. Germline V gives CDR1 LGHDT, CDR2 YNNKEL (reference sequence). The ends lost 0 bases at V and 3 bases at J; junction bases unmatched: 8. This CDR3 is built from 17 residues. CDR3 DNA sequence: TGTGCCAGCAGCCAAGAGGTAGGGGGCAGTATCTACAATGAGCAGTTCTTC. Translated, it gives CASSQEVGGSIYNEQFF.

The V call is TRBV27, the J call TRBJ2-7, with 10 bases fitting TRBD1. Trimming at V came to 6 bases and at J to 6 bases, leaving 11 bases not matched to a gene. The CDR3 spans 15 residues. CDR1 and CDR2 (germline): MNHEY, SMNVEV (reference sequence). This CDR3 is CASRNNRDRGLEQYF. CDR3 sequence (DNA): TGTGCCAGCAGAAATAACCGGGACAGGGGCCTCGAGCAGTACTTC.

This CDR3 reads CAWGGLAGRETQYF. In DNA form, the CDR3 reads TGTGCCTGGGGGGGACTAGCGGGACGAGAGACCCAGTACTTC. The chain recombines TRBV30 with TRBJ2-5; 13 bases are a match to TRBD2. CDR1 and CDR2 from the germline V gene are GTSNPN and SVGIG (reference sequence). Trimming at V came to 5 bases and at J to 4 bases, leaving 4 bases not matched to a gene. This CDR3 has 14 amino acids.

The chain links TRBV6-5 to TRBJ1-2; TRBD1 matches at 8 bases. The CDR3 is 15 amino acids. Germline CDR1 and CDR2: MNHEY and SVGAGI. V trimming: 6 bases; J trimming: 8 bases; junction bases outside the gene matches: 14. The CDR3 loop is CASRRQGIESQGYTF. CDR3 coding DNA: TGTGCCAGCAGGAGACAGGGGATTGAGAGTCAGGGCTACACCTTC.

The genes are TRBV28 and TRBJ1-2; TRBD1 is a possible D gene (5 bases). The CDR3 totals 14 residues. With 6 bases removed from V and 3 bases from J, the gap between germline ends came to 14 bases. CDR1 and CDR2 from the germline V gene are MDHEN and SYDVKM. CDR3 coding DNA: TGTGCCAGCAGCCCTCAGGGAAGGGACTATGGCTACACCTTC. Protein product: CASSPQGRDYGYTF.